This T cell receptor (beta chain) originates from a study of control samples from healthy donors and cancer patients. Produced via immunoSEQ multiplex PCR; TCRdb's table is partial and in-frame only. The repertoire has some 17,000 clones, roughly nine tenths of them found once; the top ten carry 25% to 35%. Trimming took 4 bases from V and 7 from J, leaving 17 bases between them. Germline V gene data show CDR1 as SGHDT and CDR2 as YYEEEE. This CDR3 has 14 amino acids. This receptor was identified in a man aged 55 to 70 with head and neck cancer. This chain uses TRBV5-6 with TRBJ2-5; D might be TRBD2 (5 bases). The sample was PBMCs. CDR3 DNA sequence: TGTGCCAGCAGCATTCGGACTCTCGGTGGGACCCAGTACTTC. Translating gives CASSIRTLGGTQYF.